A selection of T cell receptor beta chains follows, all from one sample in a study of T cell changes during pregnancy in multiple sclerosis. Method: immunoSEQ multiplex PCR; TCRdb's copy keeps in-frame clones and lacks some. Seen here are over 50,000 clones, approximately 90% observed once, and the top ten hold about 5%. Material: peripheral blood from another person, used as feeder cells. The receptors here all came from a human donor whose cells served as feeder cells for cultures in a pregnancy study. CDR3s include the opening cysteine and the closing phenylalanine or tryptophan. D genes are given only for firm matches. Clone size is shown for a subset of rows, as once, few, many or a class of expanded clone.

cdr3_nt: TGTGCCAGCAGCTTACCAAATACAGATACGCAGTATTTT; cdr3_aa: CASSLPNTDTQYF; clone_size: -; j_call: TRBJ2-3; v_call: TRBV7-2; cdr3_length: 13; d_call: -
cdr3_nt: TGTGCCAGTCGACTAGCGACAACCTACAATGAGCAGTTCTTC; cdr3_aa: CASRLATTYNEQFF; clone_size: -; j_call: TRBJ2-1; v_call: TRBV11-2; cdr3_length: 14; d_call: TRBD2
cdr3_nt: TGTGCCAGCAGCTTAGCTGGGCGGAGGCTAAGCACAGATACGCAGTATTTT; cdr3_aa: CASSLAGRRLSTDTQYF; clone_size: -; j_call: TRBJ2-3; v_call: TRBV11-2; cdr3_length: 17; d_call: -
cdr3_nt: TGTGCCAGCAGCCCCGGTGCTTGGGACAGAAACACAGATACGCAGTATTTT; cdr3_aa: CASSPGAWDRNTDTQYF; clone_size: -; j_call: TRBJ2-3; v_call: TRBV14; cdr3_length: 17; d_call: TRBD1
cdr3_nt: TGCGCCAGCAGCCCCTCCGGGACGGCGAATCAGCCCCAGCATTTT; cdr3_aa: CASSPSGTANQPQHF; clone_size: -; j_call: TRBJ1-5; v_call: TRBV5-1; cdr3_length: 15; d_call: -
cdr3_nt: TGTGCCAGCAGTGAAGGGGCAGGGGGCTATGGCTACACCTTC; cdr3_aa: CASSEGAGGYGYTF; clone_size: many; j_call: TRBJ1-2; v_call: TRBV6-1; cdr3_length: 14; d_call: TRBD1
cdr3_nt: TGCGCCAGCAGCGAGTCCGCGGGGGTGAACACCGGGGAGCTGTTTTTT; cdr3_aa: CASSESAGVNTGELFF; clone_size: few; j_call: TRBJ2-2; v_call: TRBV5-1; cdr3_length: 16; d_call: TRBD2
cdr3_nt: TGCGCCAGCATGAGCGGACCGGGGGGCTTGTGGGGGTTC; cdr3_aa: CASMSGPGGLWGF; clone_size: -; j_call: TRBJ2-7; v_call: TRBV4-3; cdr3_length: 13; d_call: -
cdr3_nt: TGTGCCTGGGGCAGGACTGTGAACACTGAAGCTTTCTTT; cdr3_aa: CAWGRTVNTEAFF; clone_size: -; j_call: TRBJ1-1; v_call: TRBV30; cdr3_length: 13; d_call: -
cdr3_nt: TGCGCCAGCAGCTATGGGTCGGTTACTGGGGCCAACGTCCTGACTTTC; cdr3_aa: CASSYGSVTGANVLTF; clone_size: -; j_call: TRBJ2-6; v_call: TRBV5-1; cdr3_length: 16; d_call: -
cdr3_nt: TGTGCCAGTGCTTACGACAGAAATCAGCCCCAGCATTTT; cdr3_aa: CASAYDRNQPQHF; clone_size: -; j_call: TRBJ1-5; v_call: TRBV19; cdr3_length: 13; d_call: -
cdr3_nt: TGCGCCAGCACCCCTTTAGCGGGAGCCAATTTGGATACGCAGTATTTT; cdr3_aa: CASTPLAGANLDTQYF; clone_size: -; j_call: TRBJ2-3; v_call: TRBV5-1; cdr3_length: 16; d_call: TRBD2
cdr3_nt: TGTGCCAGCAGCTCCGGGTCGAACACCGGGGAGCTGTTTTTT; cdr3_aa: CASSSGSNTGELFF; clone_size: -; j_call: TRBJ2-2; v_call: TRBV5-4; cdr3_length: 14; d_call: -
cdr3_nt: TGCGCCAGCAGCCAACGGACAGGGTGGGAAAAACTGTTTTTT; cdr3_aa: CASSQRTGWEKLFF; clone_size: -; j_call: TRBJ1-4; v_call: TRBV4-1; cdr3_length: 14; d_call: TRBD1
cdr3_nt: TGCGCCAGCAGCCAAGACCCCAGACACCATTCTAATGAAAAACTGTTTTTT; cdr3_aa: CASSQDPRHHSNEKLFF; clone_size: few; j_call: TRBJ1-4; v_call: TRBV4-3; cdr3_length: 17; d_call: -
cdr3_nt: TGTGCCAGCAAGCAGCGGGGAAGCACAGATACGCAGTATTTT; cdr3_aa: CASKQRGSTDTQYF; clone_size: -; j_call: TRBJ2-3; v_call: TRBV6-1; cdr3_length: 14; d_call: TRBD2
cdr3_nt: TGTGCCAGTAGTATAACCGGGGCTGGGGCCAACGTCCTGACTTTC; cdr3_aa: CASSITGAGANVLTF; clone_size: -; j_call: TRBJ2-6; v_call: TRBV19; cdr3_length: 15; d_call: -
cdr3_nt: TGTGCCAGCAGCTTAGGGCTACCAGCCACAGATACGCAGTATTTT; cdr3_aa: CASSLGLPATDTQYF; clone_size: -; j_call: TRBJ2-3; v_call: TRBV7-2; cdr3_length: 15; d_call: -
cdr3_nt: TGTGCCAGTAGGCGGGACAGGGCGGCTTTTGAGGATCAGCCCCAGCATTTT; cdr3_aa: CASRRDRAAFEDQPQHF; clone_size: -; j_call: TRBJ1-5; v_call: TRBV19; cdr3_length: 17; d_call: TRBD1
cdr3_nt: TGTGCCAGCACCGGACAGGGGGCCTTGTACGAGCAGTACTTC; cdr3_aa: CASTGQGALYEQYF; clone_size: few; j_call: TRBJ2-7; v_call: TRBV2; cdr3_length: 14; d_call: TRBD1
cdr3_nt: TGTGCCAGCAGCCCGACAGGGCCGCTCCCAGGGGCCCAGTACTTC; cdr3_aa: CASSPTGPLPGAQYF; clone_size: -; j_call: TRBJ2-5; v_call: TRBV14; cdr3_length: 15; d_call: TRBD1
cdr3_nt: TGTGCCATCAGGCGGGACAGGGAGCGAAATTCACCCCTCCACTTT; cdr3_aa: CAIRRDRERNSPLHF; clone_size: few; j_call: TRBJ1-6; v_call: TRBV10-3; cdr3_length: 15; d_call: TRBD1
cdr3_nt: TGCGCCAGCAGCCAAGATCTGGGCGGACCCTCCTACAATGAGCAGTTCTTC; cdr3_aa: CASSQDLGGPSYNEQFF; clone_size: -; j_call: TRBJ2-1; v_call: TRBV4-1; cdr3_length: 17; d_call: -
cdr3_nt: TGCAGTGCGGATCACATGACTGAAGCTTTCTTT; cdr3_aa: CSADHMTEAFF; clone_size: -; j_call: TRBJ1-1; v_call: TRBV20-1; cdr3_length: 11; d_call: -
cdr3_nt: TGTGCCAGCAGCCCCAGGATTCTTAACACTGAAGCTTTCTTT; cdr3_aa: CASSPRILNTEAFF; clone_size: -; j_call: TRBJ1-1; v_call: TRBV11-1; cdr3_length: 14; d_call: -
cdr3_nt: TGCGCCAGCAGCCCCGGGGGACGGGACCAGCCCCAGCATTTT; cdr3_aa: CASSPGGRDQPQHF; clone_size: -; j_call: TRBJ1-5; v_call: TRBV4-3; cdr3_length: 14; d_call: -
cdr3_nt: TGTGCCAGCCGCACGTCGTTGAACACTGAAGCTTTCTTT; cdr3_aa: CASRTSLNTEAFF; clone_size: few; j_call: TRBJ1-1; v_call: TRBV7-8; cdr3_length: 13; d_call: -
cdr3_nt: TGTGCAAGTCGCTTAGGCGGTGCCAGCCCCAGCTCCTACAATGAGCAGTTCTTC; cdr3_aa: CASRLGGASPSSYNEQFF; clone_size: -; j_call: TRBJ2-1; v_call: TRBV12-2; cdr3_length: 18; d_call: -
cdr3_nt: TGTGCCAGCACTACACAGGGGGTGAGGGGTTCACCCCTCCACTTT; cdr3_aa: CASTTQGVRGSPLHF; clone_size: -; j_call: TRBJ1-6; v_call: TRBV28; cdr3_length: 15; d_call: TRBD1
cdr3_nt: TGTGCCAGTAGTATCAACGTGTACCAAGAGACCCAGTACTTC; cdr3_aa: CASSINVYQETQYF; clone_size: once; j_call: TRBJ2-5; v_call: TRBV19; cdr3_length: 14; d_call: -
cdr3_nt: TGTGCCAGCGTGGAAGGGGGGCATACCTACGAGCAGTACTTC; cdr3_aa: CASVEGGHTYEQYF; clone_size: few; j_call: TRBJ2-7; v_call: TRBV2; cdr3_length: 14; d_call: -
cdr3_nt: TGTGCCAGCAGCTTAGTGTATAGCTTTCTGGTCTACGAGCAGTACTTC; cdr3_aa: CASSLVYSFLVYEQYF; clone_size: -; j_call: TRBJ2-7; v_call: TRBV11-2; cdr3_length: 16; d_call: -
cdr3_nt: TGTGCCAGCGCAATGGAGACAGGGGGCTATGGCTACACCTTC; cdr3_aa: CASAMETGGYGYTF; clone_size: -; j_call: TRBJ1-2; v_call: TRBV2; cdr3_length: 14; d_call: TRBD1